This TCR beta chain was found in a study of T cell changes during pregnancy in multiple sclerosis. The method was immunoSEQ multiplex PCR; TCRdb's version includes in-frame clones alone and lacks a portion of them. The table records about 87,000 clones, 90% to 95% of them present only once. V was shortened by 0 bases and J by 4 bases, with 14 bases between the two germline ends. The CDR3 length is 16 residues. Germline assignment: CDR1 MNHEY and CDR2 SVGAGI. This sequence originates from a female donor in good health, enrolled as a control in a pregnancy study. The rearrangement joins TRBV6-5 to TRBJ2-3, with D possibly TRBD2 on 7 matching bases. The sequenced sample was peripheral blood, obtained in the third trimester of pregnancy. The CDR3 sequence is CASSYSMGGQADTQYF. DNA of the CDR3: TGTGCCAGCAGTTACTCGATGGGGGGGCAGGCAGATACGCAGTATTTT.